Reported below is one T cell receptor beta chain. The germline V gene encodes CDR1 SGHDT and CDR2 YYEEEE. The CDR3 has 16 amino acids. V lost 4 bases and J lost 0; bases outside the gene matches: 6. The data derive from a study of control samples from healthy donors and cancer patients. Profiling relied on immunoSEQ multiplex PCR, and the TCRdb table lists in-frame clones only, not all of them. This sample has 90,000 to 150,000 clones, with approximately 88% found just once. The chain has TRBV5-6 and TRBJ2-1, with 8 nucleotides matching TRBD2. The TCR comes from a man aged 35 to 55 in good health. Sequencing used blood. CDR3 nucleotides: TGTGCCAGCAGCCTAGGACTAGCTAGCTCCTACAATGAGCAGTTCTTC. Residues: CASSLGLASSYNEQFF.